This T cell receptor beta chain was recorded in a study of tumour-infiltrating T cells in Burkitt lymphoma. Across the whole study: Productive clonality predicted overall and progression-free survival.

Generated by immunoSEQ multiplex PCR, the TCRdb table keeps only in-frame clones and is missing some. Here the sample spans about a thousand clones, about 12% being singletons. Trimming shortened V by 6 bases and J by 6 bases, and 13 bases separated the two germline ends. Germline CDR1 and CDR2: MNHNS and SASEGT. The CDR3 runs to 13 residues. Sequencing was done on a sample of tumor tissue. The receptor comes from a human donor with diffuse large B-cell lymphoma. V is TRBV6-1 and J is TRBJ2-3, with D perhaps TRBD2 (5 bases). The CDR3: CASREDGVDTQYF. The CDR3 nucleotides are TGTGCCAGCAGGGAGGACGGCGTGGATACGCAGTATTTT.